A single sample gave rise to the 28 T cell receptor beta chains below, sequenced in a study of control samples from healthy donors and cancer patients. TCRdb's copy holds only in-frame clones and misses some; the assay was immunoSEQ multiplex PCR. The table lists around 80,000 clones, around nine tenths of them singletons, with under 7.5% in the top ten. Source material: blood. Receptors were obtained from a woman aged 45-65 years in good health.

This chain uses TRBV19 with TRBJ2-6; tentatively, D is TRBD1 (5 bases). Germline lookup yields CDR1 LNHDA and CDR2 SQIVND (reference sequence). The V and J ends lost 3 bases and 0 bases respectively, with 12 bases between them. There are 17 residues in the CDR3. CDR3 DNA sequence: TGTGCCAGTAGTATCTACAGGTTCCACTCTGGGGCCAACGTCCTGACTTTC. This translates into CASSIYRFHSGANVLTF.

This chain links TRBV7-8 with TRBJ2-7; D is unclear. Looked up from germline, CDR1 is SGHVS and CDR2 is FQNEAQ. The CDR3 is 12 residues long. Trimming left V 1 base short and J 8 bases short, with 9 bases between. CDR3 nucleotides: TGTGCCAGCAGCTTAGTAACGAACCAGCAGTACTTC. This gives the protein CASSLVTNQQYF.

The chain joins TRBV4-1 to TRBJ2-3; a possible D gene is TRBD2 (6 bases). The CDR3 runs 16 residues. Trimming removed 1 base from V and 1 base from J, with 12 bases in between. CDR1 and CDR2 (germline): MGHRA, YSYEKL. CDR3 nucleotides: TGCGCCAGCAGCCAAGCCGGGGGAATTGGCACAGATACGCAGTATTTT. This codes for CASSQAGGIGTDTQYF.

The rearrangement links TRBV5-6 to TRBJ2-2; TRBD1 matches at 8 bases. Trimming at V came to 2 bases and at J to 6 bases, leaving 12 bases not matched to a gene. Germline CDR1 reads SGHDT; CDR2 reads YYEEEE. The CDR3 has 17 amino acids. The CDR3 coding sequence is TGTGCCAGCAGCTTCTTATTTGTGGACAGGGAGTCCGGGGAGCTGTTTTTT. It codes for CASSFLFVDRESGELFF.

The chain combines TRBV11-2 with TRBJ2-2; D gene ambiguous. The CDR3 loop spans 15 amino acids. V gave up 5 bases and J gave up 6 bases, with 16 bases separating them. Germline loops: CDR1 SGHAT, CDR2 FQNNGV. This CDR3 reads CASSPIGLEPGELFF. CDR3 bases: TGTGCCAGCAGCCCAATAGGGCTCGAACCCGGGGAGCTGTTTTTT.

The J gene is TRBJ2-7, the V gene TRBV2; no definite D call. Trimming took off 3 bases at V and 0 bases at J, with 9 bases between the two ends. The CDR3 is 14 residues long. The V gene's germline CDR1 is SNHLY and CDR2 FYNNEI. The CDR3 here is CASSEGSLSYEQYF. CDR3 coding DNA: TGTGCCAGCAGTGAGGGCAGTCTCTCCTACGAGCAGTACTTC.

This chain connects TRBV12-3 or TRBV12-4 to TRBJ1-6; a possible D gene is TRBD1 (5 bases). Trimming left V 7 bases short and J 7 bases short, with 11 bases between. This CDR3 region has 13 residues. The CDR3 DNA sequence: TGTGCCAGCAAGTTACAGGAGAATTCACCCCTCCACTTT. The encoded protein is CASKLQENSPLHF.

A single count supports this clone. The chain employs TRBV4-1 and TRBJ1-4, with TRBD1 identical over 7 bases. V lost 1 base, J lost 6 bases, and 5 bases stayed unmatched. The germline CDR1 and CDR2 sequences are MGHRA and YSYEKL. The length of the CDR3 is 15 residues. The CDR3 DNA is TGCGCCAGCAGCCAAGGGGGGCAGGGGGATGAAAAACTGTTTTTT. Its protein product is CASSQGGQGDEKLFF.

V gene TRBV19 combines with J gene TRBJ1-6, with D uncertain. V gave up 5 bases and J gave up 8 bases, with 19 bases separating them. CDR1 and CDR2 from the germline V gene are LNHDA and SQIVND (reference sequence). This CDR3 comprises 16 residues. This chain's CDR3 is CASSHLRDRYDSPLHF. CDR3 in DNA: TGTGCCAGTAGTCATTTGCGAGATAGGTACGATTCACCCCTCCACTTT. Full variable domain (missing parts from reference TRBV19 and TRBJ1-6): DGGITQSPKYLFRKEGQNVTLSCEQNLNHDAMYWYRQDPGQGLRLIYYSQIVNDFQKGDIAEGYSVSREKKESFPLTVTSAQKNPTAFYLCASSHLRDRYDSPLHFGNGTRLTVT.

This clone has only a few counts. The chain recombines TRBV30 with TRBJ1-6; D call uncertain. Germline V gene lookup returns CDR1 GTSNPN and CDR2 SVGIG (reference sequence). With 0 bases removed from V and 10 bases from J, the gap between germline ends came to 10 bases. This CDR3 has 13 amino acids. As DNA, the CDR3 is TGTGCCTGGAGTGTAATTGCTCGATCACCCCTCCACTTT. Translating it yields CAWSVIARSPLHF.

CDR3 loop: CASSERDGYTF. CDR3 DNA: TGTGCCAGCAGTGAACGGGATGGCTACACCTTC. V is TRBV2 and J is TRBJ1-2; the D is unclear. The V and J ends lost 2 bases and 6 bases respectively, with 4 bases between them. CDR1 is SNHLY, CDR2 FYNNEI, per germline. The CDR3 contains 11 residues. The full variable domain, completed using reference TRBV2 and TRBJ1-2, is EPEVTQTPSHQVTQMGQEVILRCVPISNHLYFYWYRQILGQKVEFLVSFYNNEISEKSEIFDDQFSVERPDGSNFTLKIRSTKLEDSAMYFCASSERDGYTFGSGTRLTVV.

This clone has only a few counts. CDR3 sequence (DNA): TGTGCCTGGAGTGTAAAGGGAGGGAACACTGAAGCTTTCTTT. Amino acids: CAWSVKGGNTEAFF. This chain links TRBV30 with TRBJ1-1; D unclear. The CDR3 spans 14 residues. V lost 0 bases and J 1 base, leaving 9 bases between the germline ends. Germline V gene lookup returns CDR1 GTSNPN and CDR2 SVGIG (reference sequence).

This clone was counted between two and nine times. The V call is TRBV6-5, the J call TRBJ1-1; perhaps TRBD1 as D (6 bases). Germline CDR1 is MNHEY and CDR2 is SVGAGI. There are 14 residues in the CDR3. Between the trimmed V and J ends, which lost 7 bases and 6 bases, there was a span of 18 bases. CDR3 loop: CASIGSGQVSEAFF. The CDR3 coding sequence is TGTGCCAGCATCGGATCGGGACAAGTATCTGAAGCTTTCTTT.

The rearrangement links TRBV10-1 to TRBJ2-3, with D possibly matching TRBD2 (6 bases). V was shortened by 4 bases and J by 1 base, with 18 bases between the two germline ends. This CDR3 has 17 residues. Germline loops: CDR1 WNHNN, CDR2 SYGVQD (reference sequence). CDR3 in amino acids: CASSGTPGGLRTDTQYF. The CDR3 DNA follows: TGCGCCAGCAGTGGGACCCCCGGGGGACTCCGCACAGATACGCAGTATTTT.

The J gene is TRBJ1-6, the V gene TRBV7-8; 8 nucleotides align to TRBD1. Germline V gene data show CDR1 as SGHVS and CDR2 as FQNEAQ. The CDR3 is 20 amino acids. V lost 5 bases, J lost 7 bases, and 22 bases stayed unmatched. CDR3 residues: CASSPLRILGQGSKNSPLHF. The CDR3 coding sequence is TGTGCCAGCAGCCCTTTACGGATACTAGGACAGGGTAGTAAGAATTCACCCCTCCACTTT.

This sequence joins TRBV5-1 and TRBJ2-1; D is undetermined. Deletions cut 0 bases from V and 10 bases from J, with 8 bases between. The length of the CDR3 is 12 residues. Germline V lookup: CDR1 SGHRS, CDR2 YFSETQ. The CDR3 coding sequence is TGCGCCAGCAGCTTGGCCCTGGCGGAGCAGTTCTTC. Its protein is CASSLALAEQFF.

The chain carries TRBV5-8 and TRBJ1-5; D may be TRBD1 (5 bases). Germline V gives CDR1 SGHTS, CDR2 YDEGEE. This CDR3 is built from 16 residues. The V end lost 6 bases, the J end lost 2 bases, and 18 bases lay between the germline ends. CDR3 region: CASIRWVGEGNQPQHF. The CDR3 bases are TGTGCCAGCATCCGGTGGGTAGGGGAAGGCAATCAGCCCCAGCATTTT.

For this clone: A junction end diverges from the germline sequence, so it may reflect a read error. This chain uses TRBV12-3 or TRBV12-4 with TRBJ1-1; D possibly corresponds to TRBD1 (5 bases). This CDR3 is 12 amino acids long. The CDR3 loop reads CASSLGHLEAFF. The CDR3, as DNA: TGTGCCAGCAGCTTAGGACATCTAGAAGCTTTCTTT.

This chain joins TRBV19 and TRBJ2-1; tentatively, D is TRBD2 (5 bases). This CDR3 is built from 13 residues. Trimming left V 1 base short and J 7 bases short, with 8 bases between. CDR1 is LNHDA and CDR2 is SQIVND in the germline V gene (reference sequence). In DNA form, the CDR3 reads TGTGCCAGTAGTATAGCTTGGAGGAATGAGCAGTTCTTC. Amino acids: CASSIAWRNEQFF.

J is TRBJ2-2 and V is TRBV20-1; D might be TRBD2 (6 bases). V was clipped by 3 bases and J by 0 bases, with 11 bases between them. Per the germline V gene, CDR1 is DFQATT and CDR2 is SNEGSKA (reference sequence). This CDR3 comprises 15 residues. The CDR3 DNA reads TGCAGTGCTAGTGTACCGGGGGCGAACACCGGGGAGCTGTTTTTT. Protein: CSASVPGANTGELFF.

The rearrangement links TRBV30 to TRBJ2-7; TRBD2 is a possible D gene (6 bases). Germline assignment: CDR1 GTSNPN and CDR2 SVGIG (reference sequence). CDR3 size: 13 residues. V was clipped by 1 base and J by 4 bases, with 11 bases between them. CDR3 coding DNA: TGTGCCTGGAGTGCGGGCGGGAAATACGAGCAGTACTTC. This sequence encodes CAWSAGGKYEQYF.

The gene calls are TRBV5-6 and TRBJ2-5, with D perhaps TRBD1 (6 bases). Germline V gene data show CDR1 as SGHDT and CDR2 as YYEEEE. The V end was cut by 5 bases, the J end by 5 bases, with 13 bases between. CDR3 length equals 13 residues. The CDR3 nucleotides read TGTGCCAGCAGGGAACAGGGTCGTGAGACCCAGTACTTC. This encodes CASREQGRETQYF.

This rearrangement joins TRBV29-1 to TRBJ1-1; TRBD1 matches at 8 bases. The germline V gene encodes CDR1 SQVTM and CDR2 ANQGSEA. Losses at the gene ends were 3 bases for V and 4 bases for J; bases not matched to a gene: 10. The CDR3 spans 15 residues. The DNA of the CDR3 is TGCAGCGTTGATCGCAGGGGGCTTGGTTTCACTGAAGCTTTCTTT. Encoded protein: CSVDRRGLGFTEAFF. Drawing the rest from reference TRBV29-1 and TRBJ1-1, the complete variable domain is SAVISQKPSRDICQRGTSLTIQCQVDSQVTMMFWYRQQPGQSLTLIATANQGSEATYESGFVIDKFPISRPNLTFSTLTVSNMSPEDSSIYLCSVDRRGLGFTEAFFGQGTRLTVV.

The chain recombines TRBV2 with TRBJ1-4, with 8 bases lining up with TRBD1. This CDR3 has 14 residues. CDR1 and CDR2 from the germline V gene are SNHLY and FYNNEI. The ends lost 10 bases at V and 4 bases at J; junction bases unmatched: 8. The CDR3, as DNA: TGTGCCACCAGACAGGGGTTCGGTAATGAAAAACTGTTTTTT. Protein sequence: CATRQGFGNEKLFF.

This chain links TRBV19 with TRBJ1-6; D is unresolved. Trimming left V 3 bases short and J 10 bases short, with 7 bases between. The V gene's germline CDR1 is LNHDA and CDR2 SQIVND (reference sequence). This CDR3 region has 12 residues. CDR3 DNA sequence: TGTGCCAGTAGTATTGAAAGATCACCCCTCCACTTT. The encoded protein is CASSIERSPLHF.

V gene TRBV6-4 combines with J gene TRBJ2-1; D gene uncertain. The length of the CDR3 is 13 residues. The V gene lost 0 bases and the J gene lost 5 bases, with 5 bases spanning the gap. Looked up from germline, CDR1 is MRHNA and CDR2 is SNTAGT. CDR3 bases: TGTGCCAGCAGTGACTCGAGGAACAATGAGCAGTTCTTC. Encoded protein: CASSDSRNNEQFF.

This clone showed up just once. A junction end diverges from the germline sequence, so it may reflect a read error. This chain joins TRBV9 and TRBJ2-3; D is possibly TRBD1 or TRBD2 (6 bases each). The CDR3 covers 14 residues. Germline V gene data show CDR1 as SGDLS and CDR2 as YYNGEE. CDR3: CVSSVGEGGDTQYF. CDR3 in DNA: TGTGTCAGCAGCGTAGGTGAAGGGGGGGATACGCAGTATTTT.

In its sample, this clone was seen a few times. At one boundary the junction diverges from the germline segment, which might be a read error. J is TRBJ2-3 and V is TRBV29-1; maybe TRBD1 (6 bases). CDR3 size: 12 residues. The germline CDR1 and CDR2 sequences are SQVTM and ANQGSEA. Written as DNA, the CDR3 is TGCAGCGTTGAAGCGGTGGGAGACAGGAAATTTTTT. It translates to CSVEAVGDRKFF.